The clone carrying this TCR beta chain showed up just a few times. Its cognate antigen is unknown. The data belong to a study of human T cells and chemical hapten exposure. Study as a whole: Patients received weekly diphenylcyclopropenone doses to the scalp throughout the approximately 25-week study. Study results and caveats: Controls had significantly fewer large CDR3 similarity clusters than were formed by expanded TCRs.

Time point: patch test 2, 6 weeks after DPC sensitization. The treatment is: therapeutic diphenylcyclopropenone sensitization with weekly scalp DPC. Germline V gives CDR1 SQVTM, CDR2 ANQGSEA. The CDR3 loop spans 16 amino acids. V gave up 4 bases and J gave up 5 bases, with 23 bases separating them. Unique molecular identifiers were linked by the library to individual cDNA molecules. TCRdb independently ran MiXCR on the RACE reads; one entry per CDR3 protein. The sample includes about 110,000 distinct CDR3 sequences, 9.2% of them seen just once. J is TRBJ1-2 and V is TRBV29-1, with unresolved D. The sample in question was whole blood, obtained in connection with sensitization to the hapten diphenylcyclopropenone (DPC). The TCR comes from a woman aged 40 to 50 with alopecia areata. Some clones in this sample may be carry-over from other donors' samples. The CDR3 spells CSVGLESFAPHYGYTF. The CDR3 nucleotides are TGCAGCGTTGGCCTAGAGAGTTTTGCGCCCCATTATGGCTACACCTTC.